Below, 21 T cell receptor beta chains from the same sample are listed, as sequenced in a study of T cell changes during pregnancy in multiple sclerosis. Sequencing was performed with immunoSEQ multiplex PCR; in TCRdb, only in-frame clones are kept and a portion is missing. The sample lists approximately 66,000 clones; about 91% were seen once. The starting material was CD8+ T cells from peripheral blood mononuclear cells, obtained before pregnancy. The source is a female donor with multiple sclerosis, enrolled in a pregnancy study.

A single count supports this clone. V gene TRBV28 combines with J gene TRBJ2-7; D may be TRBD1 (5 bases). The CDR3 contains 12 residues. V lost 6 bases, J lost 6 bases, and 12 bases lay in between. CDR1 is MDHEN and CDR2 is SYDVKM in the germline V gene. The CDR3 sequence: CASSLGQGEQYF. CDR3 sequence (DNA): TGTGCCAGCAGCCTTGGTCAGGGCGAGCAGTACTTC.

The V and J genes are TRBV27 and TRBJ2-7, with TRBD1 as a possible D gene (6 bases). The V end lost 0 bases, the J end lost 4 bases, and 13 bases lay between the germline ends. Germline V gene lookup returns CDR1 MNHEY and CDR2 SMNVEV (reference sequence). This CDR3 contains 15 residues. The chain's CDR3 is CASSLSAGERYEQYF. DNA for the CDR3: TGTGCCAGCAGTTTATCGGCAGGGGAAAGGTACGAGCAGTACTTC.

V gene TRBV13 combines with J gene TRBJ2-3, with 13 bases aligning to TRBD2. CDR1 is PRHDT, CDR2 FYEKMQ, per germline (reference sequence). V was clipped by 2 bases and J by 2 bases; unmatched bases: 16. The CDR3 has 21 residues. In DNA form, the CDR3 reads TGTGCCAGCAGCTTACCAATTGGGACTAGCGGGGAAAGGAGTTTCACAGATACGCAGTATTTT. As protein: CASSLPIGTSGERSFTDTQYF.

The chain employs TRBV6-5 and TRBJ1-2; TRBD1 aligns across 9 bases. The CDR3 extends over 11 amino acids. Germline lookup yields CDR1 MNHEY and CDR2 SVGAGI. Trimming removed 8 bases from V and 11 bases from J; junction bases left unmatched: 6. CDR3 protein: CASATGGMYTF. CDR3 coding DNA: TGTGCCAGCGCAACAGGGGGCATGTACACCTTC.

About this clone itself: The junction and the germline gene differ at one end; a read error may be behind it. The chain combines TRBV2 with TRBJ2-5; tentative D call: TRBD1 (5 bases). CDR3 length equals 11 residues. Germline V gene lookup returns CDR1 SNHLY and CDR2 FYNNEI. CDR3 DNA sequence: TGTGCTAGCACAGGACAAGAGACCCAGTACTTC. Its translation: CASTGQETQYF.

The rearrangement links TRBV7-9 to TRBJ2-1, with a weak D call TRBD2 (6 bases). Deletions cut 6 bases from V and 5 bases from J, with 11 bases between. Germline loops: CDR1 SEHNR, CDR2 FQNEAQ (reference sequence). The CDR3 runs 13 residues. DNA of the CDR3: TGTGCCAGCAGGCGGGGTTCCCACAATGAGCAGTTCTTC. Protein product: CASRRGSHNEQFF.

The gene calls are TRBV5-1 and TRBJ1-5, with 7 bases fitting TRBD1. Germline CDR1 and CDR2: SGHRS and YFSETQ. The CDR3 extends over 15 amino acids. With V trimmed by 0 bases and J by 8 bases, 8 bases remained unmatched. For the CDR3, the DNA is TGCGCCAGCAGCTTGGGACAGGGCGGGTTAGAGCCCCAGCATTTT. Translated, it gives CASSLGQGGLEPQHF.

CDR3: CATTQGGQLFF. The CDR3 DNA follows: TGTGCCACCACACAGGGTGGGCAACTGTTTTTT. This sequence joins TRBV15 and TRBJ1-4; D is perhaps TRBD1 (6 bases). Germline V gives CDR1 LNHNV, CDR2 YYDKDF (reference sequence). The ends were cut back, 7 bases at V and 12 bases at J, with 12 bases in the middle. The CDR3 runs 11 residues.

The chain uses TRBV18 and TRBJ2-7; 9 bases match TRBD2. Germline trimming cut 3 bases from V and 5 bases from J; bases unmatched to any gene: 5. CDR3 size: 14 residues. Germline CDR1 KGHSH, CDR2 LQKENI. As DNA, the CDR3 is TGTGCCAGCTCACCTGGGACTAGCAACGACGAGCAGTACTTC. Its protein product is CASSPGTSNDEQYF.

The chain combines TRBV19 with TRBJ2-7; D unclear. The CDR3 sequence is 14 residues long. Germline V gene data show CDR1 as LNHDA and CDR2 as SQIVND (reference sequence). Between the trimmed V and J ends, which lost 6 bases and 7 bases, there was a span of 19 bases. The CDR3: CASSLRSGSREQYF. The CDR3 DNA is TGTGCCAGTAGCCTCCGGAGTGGTAGCCGTGAGCAGTACTTC.

This clone was seen once. The chain joins TRBV19 to TRBJ1-4; the D is unclear. V shed 4 bases and J shed 8 bases, with 8 bases lying between them. The CDR3 contains 12 residues. Germline V CDR1 and CDR2: LNHDA, SQIVND (reference sequence). As DNA, the CDR3 is TGTGCCAGTAGTACACAATTGGAAAAACTGTTTTTT. This codes for CASSTQLEKLFF.

V is TRBV2 and J is TRBJ2-2, with a weak D call TRBD1 (5 bases). This CDR3 region has 18 residues. Per the germline V gene, CDR1 is SNHLY and CDR2 is FYNNEI. V shed 0 bases and J shed 1 base, with 15 bases lying between them. The CDR3 bases are TGTGCCAGCAGTGAAGCTTATGTAGGGGAATGGAACACCGGGGAGCTGTTTTTT. Translation gives CASSEAYVGEWNTGELFF. Based on the CDR3 plus reference TRBV2 and TRBJ2-2, the full variable domain is EPEVTQTPSHQVTQMGQEVILRCVPISNHLYFYWYRQILGQKVEFLVSFYNNEISEKSEIFDDQFSVERPDGSNFTLKIRSTKLEDSAMYFCASSEAYVGEWNTGELFFGEGSRLTVL.

The CDR3: CAGLRQGSNQPQHF. CDR3 DNA sequence: TGTGCCGGTCTACGACAGGGCTCAAATCAGCCCCAGCATTTT. V gene TRBV27 combines with J gene TRBJ1-5; 7 positions agree with TRBD1. The CDR3 extends over 14 amino acids. V shed 11 bases and J 4 bases; nucleotides not matched to a gene: 11. Germline CDR1 is MNHEY and CDR2 is SMNVEV (reference sequence).

This chain links TRBV29-1 with TRBJ2-5; 8 positions match TRBD2. CDR1 and CDR2 from the germline V gene are SQVTM and ANQGSEA. The CDR3 has 12 amino acids. Germline trimming cut 7 bases from V and 2 bases from J; bases unmatched to any gene: 3. CDR3 coding DNA: TGCAGCGCCGGGAGGGGGCAAGAGACCCAGTACTTC. Translated: CSAGRGQETQYF.

The genes are TRBV29-1 and TRBJ1-1; D is uncertain. Trimming removed 5 bases at V and 3 bases at J, with 13 bases between. CDR3 length: 13 amino acids. The germline V gene has CDR1 SQVTM and CDR2 ANQGSEA. CDR3 sequence: CSVKREWDTEAFF. CDR3 DNA sequence: TGCAGCGTTAAACGGGAGTGGGACACTGAAGCTTTCTTT.

V usage is TRBV5-1 and J usage is TRBJ2-7, with TRBD1 as a possible D gene (5 bases). Trimming stripped 4 bases from V and 0 bases from J, with 14 bases between. Germline loops: CDR1 SGHRS, CDR2 YFSETQ. The CDR3 totals 15 residues. The CDR3 region is CASSLTAQSSYEQYF. The CDR3 region has the DNA TGCGCCAGCAGCCTGACAGCACAGAGCTCCTACGAGCAGTACTTC.

V usage is TRBV7-2 and J usage is TRBJ1-4; D call uncertain. Germline CDR1 SGHTA, CDR2 FQGNSA. This CDR3 has 15 amino acids. The germline V and J ends were trimmed by 0 bases and 2 bases, with 7 bases remaining between them. For the CDR3, the DNA is TGTGCCAGCAGCTTAGCCCCGGGGACTAATGAAAAACTGTTTTTT. Amino acid sequence: CASSLAPGTNEKLFF.

This chain joins TRBV4-2 and TRBJ1-3; D ambiguous. V shed 0 bases and J shed 0 bases, with 18 bases lying between them. CDR1 and CDR2 (germline): LGHNA, YNFKEQ. The CDR3 covers 19 residues. CDR3 protein: CASSQDEFLERSSGNTIYF. CDR3 DNA sequence: TGTGCCAGCAGCCAAGATGAGTTTTTGGAGAGATCCTCTGGAAACACCATATATTTT.

The gene calls are TRBV5-6 and TRBJ2-7; D is perhaps TRBD2 (7 bases). From germline, CDR1 is SGHDT and CDR2 YYEEEE. CDR3 length: 15 residues. Trimming took 6 bases from V and 5 from J, leaving 21 bases between them. CDR3 sequence: CASTFGVGGLDEQYF. The CDR3 region has the DNA TGTGCCAGCACCTTCGGAGTGGGGGGGCTCGACGAGCAGTACTTC.

The V gene is TRBV10-2, the J gene TRBJ1-1; 8 nucleotides match TRBD1. CDR3 length equals 16 residues. Germline trimming cut 6 bases from V and 6 bases from J; bases unmatched to any gene: 15. Per the germline V gene, CDR1 is WSHSY and CDR2 is SAAADI. The CDR3 DNA follows: TGCGCCAGCAGATATGCGCGGACAGGGAATCACGCTGAAGCTTTCTTT. It specifies CASRYARTGNHAEAFF.

The rearrangement links TRBV27 to TRBJ2-7; TRBD2 aligns across 7 bases. This CDR3 is 14 amino acids long. V trimming: 3 bases; J trimming: 2 bases; junction bases outside the gene matches: 4. CDR1 is MNHEY, CDR2 SMNVEV, per germline (reference sequence). The CDR3: CASSLGGETYEQYF. In DNA, the CDR3 is TGTGCCAGCAGTTTGGGGGGGGAAACCTACGAGCAGTACTTC.